The 12 T cell receptor beta chains given below trace back to one sample, sequenced in a study of CXCR3-negative and CXCR3-positive naive CD8 T cells. Study outcomes and limitations: Relative to CXCR3-negative naive cells, CXCR3-positive naive cells had more hydrophobic TRB CDR3s.

All TRB cDNA libraries came from 5' RACE performed with UMI labels. One entry per CDR3 protein, without DNA, is what TCRdb gives after re-calling the 5' RACE reads. The sample includes around 140,000 distinct CDR3 sequences. For these TCRs, the target antigens are not known. What was sequenced was naive CXCR3+ CD8+ T cells from blood. Documented subset: CD45RO-CCR7+CD27+CD95- naive CD8+ T cells expressing CXCR3 (TNR3+). These receptor sequences come from a human donor in good health. Some clones in this sample may be carry-over from other donors' samples.

This chain uses TRBV6-5 with TRBJ2-3; TCRdb's D gene call, TRBD2, goes unchecked for lack of DNA. CDR1 is MNHEY, CDR2 SVGAGI, per germline. The CDR3 loop spans 14 amino acids. The CDR3 here is CASIGFPIVGTQYF.

This chain links TRBV7-7 with TRBJ2-2; TCRdb reports TRBD2, a call that lacks DNA to check it against. The CDR3 runs 19 residues. Germline V gives CDR1 SSHAT, CDR2 FNYEAQ (reference sequence). This chain's CDR3 is CASSYLGRQFLTNTGELFF.

The rearrangement uses TRBV5-1 and TRBJ2-7; as DNA is missing, the TRBD1 call by TCRdb cannot be tested. Germline assignment: CDR1 SGHRS and CDR2 YFSETQ. This CDR3 spans 14 amino acids. The CDR3 loop reads CASSLVPTGYEQYF.

The chain has TRBV12-3 or TRBV12-4 and TRBJ2-1; TCRdb gives TRBD1 as the D gene, but with no DNA this cannot be confirmed. The CDR3 length is 13 residues. The CDR3 loop reads CASRPPGDIGQFF.

The chain employs TRBV5-1 and TRBJ2-4; the TRBD2 assignment by TCRdb is unverifiable without DNA. Germline loops: CDR1 SGHRS, CDR2 YFSETQ. This CDR3 is built from 17 residues. The CDR3 region is CASSLVFRGKAKNIQYF. Full variable domain (rest looked up from reference TRBV5-1 and TRBJ2-4): KAGVTQTPRYLIKTRGQQVTLSCSPISGHRSVSWYQQTPGQGLQFLFEYFSETQRNKGNFPGRFSGRQFSNSRSEMNVSTLELGDSALYLCASSLVFRGKAKNIQYFGAGTRLSVL.

CDR3 sequence: CASSQEPSGGMGSYVQYF. This rearrangement joins TRBV4-2 to TRBJ2-7; TCRdb's D call of TRBD1 is untestable without DNA. CDR1 is LGHNA, CDR2 YNFKEQ, per germline. CDR3 length: 18 amino acids.

The rearrangement joins TRBV7-9 to TRBJ1-4; TCRdb picks TRBD1, but there is no DNA to check that call. Germline V CDR1 and CDR2: SEHNR, FQNEAQ (reference sequence). There are 14 residues in the CDR3. CDR3 amino acids: CASSLQTQDEKLFF.

V usage is TRBV12-3 or TRBV12-4 and J usage is TRBJ1-5; TCRdb's assignment of TRBD1 cannot be checked, as there is no DNA. The CDR3 covers 16 residues. The chain's CDR3 is CASSFNGGEQDQPQHF.

This chain connects TRBV14 to TRBJ1-1. The CDR3 has 13 amino acids. From germline, CDR1 is SGHDN and CDR2 FVKESK. The CDR3 spells CASSQGHLTEAFF.

This rearrangement joins TRBV7-9 to TRBJ1-1. The CDR3 runs to 12 residues. Germline V gene sequence: CDR1 SEHNR, CDR2 FQNEAQ (reference sequence). CDR3 residues: CASSLEVTEAFF.

V and J are TRBV7-9 and TRBJ1-4; lacking DNA, the TRBD1 call made by TCRdb goes unchecked. Germline V gene data show CDR1 as SEHNR and CDR2 as FQNEAQ (reference sequence). This CDR3 is built from 14 residues. The CDR3 region is CASSLSTGTEKLFF.

The chain carries TRBV28 and TRBJ2-7; there is no DNA to check the TCRdb D call of TRBD1. Germline V gives CDR1 MDHEN, CDR2 SYDVKM. This CDR3 has 15 residues. Here the CDR3 reads CASSFRGQGAYEQYF. Together with reference TRBV28 and TRBJ2-7, the CDR3 gives the full variable domain: DVKVTQSSRYLVKRTGEKVFLECVQDMDHENMFWYRQDPGLGLRLIYFSYDVKMKEKGDIPEGYSVSREKKERFSLILESASTNQTSMYLCASSFRGQGAYEQYFGPGTRLTVT.